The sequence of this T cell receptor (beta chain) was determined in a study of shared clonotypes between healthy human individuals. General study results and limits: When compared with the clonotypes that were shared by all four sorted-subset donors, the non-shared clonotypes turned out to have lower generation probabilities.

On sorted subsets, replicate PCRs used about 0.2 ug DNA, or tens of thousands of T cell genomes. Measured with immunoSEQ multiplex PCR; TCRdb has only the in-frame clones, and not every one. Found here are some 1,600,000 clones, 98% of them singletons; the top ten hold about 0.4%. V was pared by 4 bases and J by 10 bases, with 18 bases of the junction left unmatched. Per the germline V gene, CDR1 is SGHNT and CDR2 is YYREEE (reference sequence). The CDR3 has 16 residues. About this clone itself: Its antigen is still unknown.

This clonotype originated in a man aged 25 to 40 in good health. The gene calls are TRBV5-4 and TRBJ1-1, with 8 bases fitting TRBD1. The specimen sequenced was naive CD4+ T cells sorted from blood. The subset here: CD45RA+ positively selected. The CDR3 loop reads CASSRANMDRDQGAFF. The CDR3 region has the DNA TGTGCCAGCAGCCGGGCCAACATGGACAGGGATCAAGGAGCTTTCTTT.